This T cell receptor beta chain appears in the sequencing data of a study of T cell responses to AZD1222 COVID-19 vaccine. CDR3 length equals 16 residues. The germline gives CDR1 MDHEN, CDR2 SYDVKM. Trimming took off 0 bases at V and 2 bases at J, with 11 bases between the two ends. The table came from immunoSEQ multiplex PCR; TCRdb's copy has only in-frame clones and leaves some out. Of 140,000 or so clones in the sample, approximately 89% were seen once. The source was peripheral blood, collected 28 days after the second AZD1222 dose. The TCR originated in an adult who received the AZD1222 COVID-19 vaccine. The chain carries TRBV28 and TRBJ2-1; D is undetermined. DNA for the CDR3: TGTGCCAGCAGTTTATGGACTTCCCACACCTACAATGAGCAGTTCTTC. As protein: CASSLWTSHTYNEQFF.